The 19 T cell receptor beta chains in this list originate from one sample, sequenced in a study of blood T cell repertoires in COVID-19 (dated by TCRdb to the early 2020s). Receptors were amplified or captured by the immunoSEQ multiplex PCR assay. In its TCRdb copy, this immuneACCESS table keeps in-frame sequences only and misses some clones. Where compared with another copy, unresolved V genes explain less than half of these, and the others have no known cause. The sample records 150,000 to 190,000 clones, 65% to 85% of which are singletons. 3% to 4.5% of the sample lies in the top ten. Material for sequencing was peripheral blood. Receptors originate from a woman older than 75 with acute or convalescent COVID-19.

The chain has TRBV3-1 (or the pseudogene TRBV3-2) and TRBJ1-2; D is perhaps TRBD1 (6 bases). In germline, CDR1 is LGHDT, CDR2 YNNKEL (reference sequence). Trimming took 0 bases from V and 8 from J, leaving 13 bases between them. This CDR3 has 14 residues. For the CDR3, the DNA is TGTGCCAGCAGCCAAGAATCCAGGGGAAGAGGCTACACCTTC. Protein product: CASSQESRGRGYTF.

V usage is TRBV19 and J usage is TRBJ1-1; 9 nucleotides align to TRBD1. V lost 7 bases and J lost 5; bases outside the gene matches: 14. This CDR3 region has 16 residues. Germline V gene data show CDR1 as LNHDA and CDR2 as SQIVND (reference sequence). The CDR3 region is CASNTGTGIVETEAFF. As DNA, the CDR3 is TGTGCCAGTAATACCGGGACAGGGATAGTTGAGACTGAAGCTTTCTTT.

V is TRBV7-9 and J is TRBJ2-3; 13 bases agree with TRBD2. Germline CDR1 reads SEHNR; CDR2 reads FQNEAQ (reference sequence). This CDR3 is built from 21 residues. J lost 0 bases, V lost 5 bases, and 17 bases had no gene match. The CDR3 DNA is TGTGCCAGCAGCAAATCCAGGACTAGCGGGGGACGGAAAGATAGCACAGATACGCAGTATTTT. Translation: CASSKSRTSGGRKDSTDTQYF.

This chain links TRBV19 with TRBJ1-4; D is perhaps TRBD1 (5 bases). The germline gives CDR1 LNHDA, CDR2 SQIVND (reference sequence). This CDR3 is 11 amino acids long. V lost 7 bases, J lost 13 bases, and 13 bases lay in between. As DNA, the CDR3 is TGTGCCAGTATCGGGTGGAGGGGACTGTTTTTT. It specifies CASIGWRGLFF. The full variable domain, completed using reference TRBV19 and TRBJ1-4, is DGGITQSPKYLFRKEGQNVTLSCEQNLNHDAMYWYRQDPGQGLRLIYYSQIVNDFQKGDIAEGYSVSREKKESFPLTVTSAQKNPTAFYLCASIGWRGLFFGSGTQLSVL.

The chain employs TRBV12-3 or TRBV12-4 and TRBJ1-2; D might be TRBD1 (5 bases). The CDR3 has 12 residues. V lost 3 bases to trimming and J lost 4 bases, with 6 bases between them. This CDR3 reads CASSFQGYGYTF. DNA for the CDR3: TGTGCCAGCAGTTTTCAGGGCTATGGCTACACCTTC.

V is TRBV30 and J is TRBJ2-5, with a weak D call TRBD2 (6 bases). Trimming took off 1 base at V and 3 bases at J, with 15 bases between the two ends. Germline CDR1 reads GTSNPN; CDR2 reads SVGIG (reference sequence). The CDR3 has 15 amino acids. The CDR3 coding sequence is TGTGCCTGGAGTGGAGGGATAGCGGCCAAAGAGACCCAGTACTTC. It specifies CAWSGGIAAKETQYF.

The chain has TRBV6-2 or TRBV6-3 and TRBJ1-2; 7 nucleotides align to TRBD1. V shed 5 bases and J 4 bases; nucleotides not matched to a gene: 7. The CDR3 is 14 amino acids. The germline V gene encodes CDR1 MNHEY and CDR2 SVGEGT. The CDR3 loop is CASSAYRGFYGYTF. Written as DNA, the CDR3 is TGTGCCAGCAGTGCTTACAGGGGTTTCTATGGCTACACCTTC.

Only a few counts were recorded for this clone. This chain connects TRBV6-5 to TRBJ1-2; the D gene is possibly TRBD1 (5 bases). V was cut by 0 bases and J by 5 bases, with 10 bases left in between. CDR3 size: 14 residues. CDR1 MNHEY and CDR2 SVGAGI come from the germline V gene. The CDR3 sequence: CASSYSGGMYGYTF. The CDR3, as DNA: TGTGCCAGCAGTTACTCGGGGGGAATGTATGGCTACACCTTC.

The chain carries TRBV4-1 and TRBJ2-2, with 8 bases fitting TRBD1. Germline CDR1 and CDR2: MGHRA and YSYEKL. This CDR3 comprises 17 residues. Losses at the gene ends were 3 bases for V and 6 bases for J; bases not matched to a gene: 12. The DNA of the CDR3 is TGCGCCAGCAGCCACGTGGTGACGACAGGGGACCCCGGGGAGCTGTTTTTT. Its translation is CASSHVVTTGDPGELFF.

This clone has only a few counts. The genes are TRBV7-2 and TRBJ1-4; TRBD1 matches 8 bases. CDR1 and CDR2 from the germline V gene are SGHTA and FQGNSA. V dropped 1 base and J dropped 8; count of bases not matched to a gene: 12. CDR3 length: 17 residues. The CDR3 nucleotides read TGTGCCAGCAGCTTAGTACTTTCGGACAGGGTGGGCGAAAAACTGTTTTTT. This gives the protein CASSLVLSDRVGEKLFF.

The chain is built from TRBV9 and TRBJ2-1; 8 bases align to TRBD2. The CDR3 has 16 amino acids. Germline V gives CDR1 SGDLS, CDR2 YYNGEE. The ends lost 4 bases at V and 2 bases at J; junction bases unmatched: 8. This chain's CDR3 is CASSLRTSPPYNEQFF. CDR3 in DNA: TGTGCCAGCAGCCTGCGGACTAGCCCCCCCTACAATGAGCAGTTCTTC.

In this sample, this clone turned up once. The CDR3 loop is CAISGRQSGGEQYF. The CDR3 bases are TGTGCCATCAGTGGAAGGCAGAGTGGGGGGGAGCAGTACTTC. The chain carries TRBV10-3 and TRBJ2-7, with D maybe TRBD2 (6 bases). This CDR3 is 14 amino acids long. V lost 4 bases and J 7 bases, leaving 17 bases between the germline ends. Germline assignment: CDR1 ENHRY and CDR2 SYGVKD.

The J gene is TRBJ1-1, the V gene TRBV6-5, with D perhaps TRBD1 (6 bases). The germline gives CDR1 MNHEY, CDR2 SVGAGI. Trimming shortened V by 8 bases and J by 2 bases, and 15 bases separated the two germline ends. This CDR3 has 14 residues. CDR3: CASHREGGNTEAFF. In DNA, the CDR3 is TGTGCCAGCCACAGGGAAGGCGGCAACACTGAAGCTTTCTTT.

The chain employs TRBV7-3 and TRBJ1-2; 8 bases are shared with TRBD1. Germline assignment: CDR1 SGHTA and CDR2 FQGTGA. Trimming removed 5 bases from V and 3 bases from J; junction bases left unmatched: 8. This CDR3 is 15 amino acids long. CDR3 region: CASSKTGGVDYGYTF. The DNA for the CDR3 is TGTGCCAGCAGCAAAACAGGGGGTGTAGACTATGGCTACACCTTC. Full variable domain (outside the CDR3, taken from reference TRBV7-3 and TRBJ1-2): GAGVSQTPSNKVTEKGKYVELRCDPISGHTALYWYRQSLGQGPEFLIYFQGTGAADDSGLPNDRFFAVRPEGSVSTLKIQRTERGDSAVYLCASSKTGGVDYGYTFGSGTRLTVV.

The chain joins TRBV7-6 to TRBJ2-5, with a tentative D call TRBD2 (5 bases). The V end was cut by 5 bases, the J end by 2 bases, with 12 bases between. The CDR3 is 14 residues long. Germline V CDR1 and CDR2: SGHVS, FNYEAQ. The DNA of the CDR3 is TGTGCCAGCAGCCAGGTCCGGGATCAAGAGACCCAGTACTTC. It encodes CASSQVRDQETQYF.

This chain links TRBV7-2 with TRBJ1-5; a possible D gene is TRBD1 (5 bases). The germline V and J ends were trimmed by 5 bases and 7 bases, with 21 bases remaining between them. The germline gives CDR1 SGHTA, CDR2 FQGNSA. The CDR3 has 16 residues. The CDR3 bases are TGTGCCAGCAGCCCGGGTTGGGCCCAGGGAGGACAGCCCCAGCATTTT. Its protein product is CASSPGWAQGGQPQHF. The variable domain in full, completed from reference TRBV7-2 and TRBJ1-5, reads GAGVSQSPSNKVTEKGKDVELRCDPISGHTALYWYRQSLGQGLEFLIYFQGNSAPDKSGLPSDRFSAERTGGSVSTLTIQRTQQEDSAVYLCASSPGWAQGGQPQHFGDGTRLSIL.

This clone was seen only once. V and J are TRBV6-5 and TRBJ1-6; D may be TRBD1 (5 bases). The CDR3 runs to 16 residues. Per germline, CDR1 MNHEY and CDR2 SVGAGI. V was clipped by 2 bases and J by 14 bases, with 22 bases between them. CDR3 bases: TGTGCCAGCAGTTACGCGGCAGCCCCGGGGGTTTCGTCCCTCCACTTT. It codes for CASSYAAAPGVSSLHF.

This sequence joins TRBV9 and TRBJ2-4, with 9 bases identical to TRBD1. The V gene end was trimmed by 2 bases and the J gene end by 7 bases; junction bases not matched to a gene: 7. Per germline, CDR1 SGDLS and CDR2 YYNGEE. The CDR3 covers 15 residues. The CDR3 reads CASSVATGGHNIQYF. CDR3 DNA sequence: TGTGCCAGCAGCGTTGCGACAGGGGGTCATAACATTCAGTACTTC.

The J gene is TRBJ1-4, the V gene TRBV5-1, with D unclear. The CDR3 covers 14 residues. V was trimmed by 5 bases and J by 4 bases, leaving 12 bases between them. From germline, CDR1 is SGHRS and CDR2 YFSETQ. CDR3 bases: TGCGCCAGCAGGCTTGGCACCGATAATGAAAAACTGTTTTTT. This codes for CASRLGTDNEKLFF.